The present TCR beta chain was sequenced within a study of T cell responses to AZD1222 COVID-19 vaccine. The CDR3 sequence is 15 residues long. Using immunoSEQ multiplex PCR, the repertoire was profiled, and TCRdb retains in-frame clones only, with some absent. The sample lists 100,000 to 150,000 clones; 89% were seen once. Notes on the study in general: Among the donors, most were white British and more were female, and clonal diversity was possibly underestimated. Nearly half of spike-specific TCRs reportedly go after variant regions that carry no mutations. Breadth and depth of Spike-specific TCRs rose after two AZD1222 doses.

Of note for this clone: Its antigen is not known.

The TCR originated in an adult in good health. The source was peripheral blood, collected on day 0 of AZD1222 vaccination. This chain links TRBV12-2 with TRBJ2-7; the DNA was not used to check the table's D call, TRBD2. TRBV12-2 is a recognized pseudogene. CDR3 in amino acids: CASRLGPGGAYEQYF. CDR3 coding DNA: TGTGCAAGTCGCCTCGGGCCGGGGGGGGCCTACGAGCAGTACTTC.